The 29 T cell receptor beta chains below were found in one sample sequenced in a study of OX40 agonist ivuxolimab in advanced cancers. Library method: the immunoSEQ multiplex PCR assay. Here the immuneACCESS table is served through TCRdb, limited to in-frame sequences with V and J called. Missing clones are a known gap in these copies; in checked studies unresolved V genes cover under half, and the rest lacks a known reason. Recorded for this sample are about 66,000 clones; about 80% of them occurred a single time. The top ten clones comprise 4.4% of the sample. Here the sequenced sample was CD4+ or CD8+ T cells sorted from blood, taken in a trial of the OX40 agonist ivuxolimab. The receptors come from an adult with an advanced solid tumor such as melanoma, head and neck, liver or kidney cancer.

The J gene is TRBJ1-1, the V gene TRBV7-2, with unresolved D. Germline lookup yields CDR1 SGHTA and CDR2 FQGNSA. The length of the CDR3 is 13 residues. Trimming left V 1 base short and J 10 bases short, with 13 bases between. The CDR3 is CASSLVADQIAFF. The CDR3 bases are TGTGCCAGCAGCTTAGTAGCGGATCAGATAGCTTTCTTT.

The chain recombines TRBV6-1 with TRBJ2-1; D gene uncertain. The CDR3 is 12 amino acids. V gave up 6 bases and J gave up 5 bases, with 8 bases separating them. Germline CDR1 reads MNHNS; CDR2 reads SASEGT. The CDR3 reads CASRGYNNEQFF. CDR3 nucleotides: TGTGCCAGCAGAGGGTATAACAATGAGCAGTTCTTC.

CDR3 region: CASSGERRGGPDTQYF. CDR3 nucleotide sequence: TGCGCCAGCAGCGGCGAAAGACGGGGGGGCCCAGATACGCAGTATTTT. The chain has TRBV5-1 and TRBJ2-3, with 8 bases identical to TRBD2. The CDR3 is made up of 16 amino acids. Germline V gene lookup returns CDR1 SGHRS and CDR2 YFSETQ. J gave up 4 bases and V 4 bases, and 11 bases lay outside the gene matches.

The chain employs TRBV4-2 and TRBJ1-6; D is uncertain. The CDR3 is 17 residues long. Germline V gene data show CDR1 as LGHNA and CDR2 as YNFKEQ. Trimming left V 1 base short and J 7 bases short, with 17 bases between. The DNA for the CDR3 is TGTGCCAGCAGCCAAGGGCCCGCCCCGGGAGCAAATTCACCCCTCCACTTT. Amino acids: CASSQGPAPGANSPLHF.

This clone appeared a single time. J is TRBJ2-4 and V is TRBV5-4; the match to TRBD1 covers 12 bases. J lost 3 bases, V lost 3 bases, and 4 bases had no gene match. The CDR3 has 16 residues. CDR1 is SGHNT and CDR2 is YYREEE in the germline V gene (reference sequence). The CDR3 region is CASSSRDRGHKNIQYF. The CDR3 DNA sequence: TGTGCCAGCAGCTCCCGGGACAGGGGGCACAAAAACATTCAGTACTTC.

The chain recombines TRBV7-2 with TRBJ1-1; weak D call: TRBD1 (6 bases). The V end lost 2 bases, the J end lost 4 bases, and 14 bases lay between the germline ends. The length of the CDR3 is 15 residues. From germline, CDR1 is SGHTA and CDR2 FQGNSA. In DNA, the CDR3 is TGTGCCAGCAGCTTACAGGGGAGAATAGGCACTGAAGCTTTCTTT. As protein: CASSLQGRIGTEAFF.

V gene TRBV9 combines with J gene TRBJ2-2, with D unresolved. This CDR3 contains 15 residues. The germline V and J ends were trimmed by 0 bases and 5 bases, with 11 bases remaining between them. CDR1 and CDR2 (germline): SGDLS, YYNGEE. The CDR3 region has the DNA TGTGCCAGCAGCGTAGAGGCCCTAAGAACCGGGGAGCTGTTTTTT. Residues: CASSVEALRTGELFF.

The CDR3 reads CASSKRQGVRTDTQYF. In nucleotides, the CDR3 is TGTGCCAGCAGCAAAAGACAGGGGGTGCGCACAGATACGCAGTATTTT. This sequence joins TRBV21-1 and TRBJ2-3; the tabulated D call, TRBD1, remains unverified against the DNA. TRBV21-1 counts as a pseudogene. CDR3 size: 16 residues.

The rearrangement uses TRBV27 and TRBJ1-1; TRBD1 aligns across 8 bases. CDR1 is MNHEY, CDR2 SMNVEV, per germline (reference sequence). With 8 bases clipped from V and 5 bases from J, the junction kept 16 bases outside the gene matches. The CDR3 has 16 amino acids. The CDR3 DNA reads TGTGCCAGCTCACCCGCCCTTACAGGGGGTTGGACTGAAGCTTTCTTT. It codes for CASSPALTGGWTEAFF.

The chain recombines TRBV29-1 with TRBJ2-5; D is undetermined. Germline V lookup: CDR1 SQVTM, CDR2 ANQGSEA. Trimming shortened V by 6 bases and J by 5 bases, and 10 bases separated the two germline ends. This CDR3 region has 11 residues. Written as DNA, the CDR3 is TGCAGCGTGGCCCCCGGGGAGACCCAGTACTTC. Encoded protein: CSVAPGETQYF.

The chain joins TRBV5-1 to TRBJ2-2; 9 positions agree with TRBD1. The germline CDR1 and CDR2 sequences are SGHRS and YFSETQ. The trim removed 6 bases at V and 4 bases at J, leaving 7 bases unmatched. This CDR3 has 15 amino acids. The CDR3 is CASTDRGTGTGELFF. In DNA, the CDR3 is TGCGCCAGCACGGACAGGGGTACGGGCACCGGGGAGCTGTTTTTT.

The chain links TRBV6-6 to TRBJ1-5; 9 bases are a match to TRBD1. V gave up 5 bases and J gave up 1 base; unmatched junction bases: 3. The CDR3 extends over 15 amino acids. Germline CDR1 MNHNY, CDR2 SVGAGI (reference sequence). CDR3 amino acids: CASSNGQGSNQPQHF. CDR3 bases: TGTGCCAGCAGTAACGGACAGGGGAGCAATCAGCCCCAGCATTTT.

The V gene is TRBV7-2, the J gene TRBJ2-1, with 7 bases matching TRBD1. CDR1 and CDR2 from the germline V gene are SGHTA and FQGNSA. The CDR3 loop spans 15 amino acids. With V trimmed by 4 bases and J by 2 bases, 5 bases remained unmatched. CDR3 sequence: CASSSSGTAYNEQFF. The CDR3 nucleotides are TGTGCCAGCAGCTCATCCGGGACAGCCTACAATGAGCAGTTCTTC.

The chain is built from TRBV28 and TRBJ1-1; a weak D match, TRBD1 (5 bases). Germline V CDR1 and CDR2: MDHEN, SYDVKM. This CDR3 contains 14 residues. V lost 2 bases and J lost 3, with 10 bases in between. The CDR3 protein is CASSLPGTYTEAFF. DNA for the CDR3: TGTGCCAGCAGTTTACCTGGGACTTACACTGAAGCTTTCTTT. Filled out from reference TRBV28 and TRBJ1-1, the complete variable domain reads DVKVTQSSRYLVKRTGEKVFLECVQDMDHENMFWYRQDPGLGLRLIYFSYDVKMKEKGDIPEGYSVSREKKERFSLILESASTNQTSMYLCASSLPGTYTEAFFGQGTRLTVV.

This clone was recorded only once. The rearrangement joins TRBV19 to TRBJ2-7; the match to TRBD1 covers 10 bases. This CDR3 is built from 15 residues. CDR1 and CDR2 from the germline V gene are LNHDA and SQIVND (reference sequence). V shed 6 bases, J shed 5 bases, and the junction held 10 bases outside the gene matches. The CDR3 DNA reads as TGTGCCAGTAGATCGACAGGGGGCGCAAACCACGAGCAGTACTTC. It is translated as CASRSTGGANHEQYF. The entire variable domain, with the rest obtained from reference TRBV19 and TRBJ2-7, is as follows: DGGITQSPKYLFRKEGQNVTLSCEQNLNHDAMYWYRQDPGQGLRLIYYSQIVNDFQKGDIAEGYSVSREKKESFPLTVTSAQKNPTAFYLCASRSTGGANHEQYFGPGTRLTVT.

J is TRBJ2-2 and V is TRBV5-1, with unresolved D. The length of the CDR3 is 12 residues. CDR1 SGHRS and CDR2 YFSETQ come from the germline V gene. Deletions cut 1 base from V and 4 bases from J, with 2 bases between. DNA of the CDR3: TGCGCCAGCAGCTTGCTCACCGGGGAGCTGTTTTTT. Protein sequence: CASSLLTGELFF.

The V gene is TRBV6-5, the J gene TRBJ2-2, with 8 bases matching TRBD2. Germline V gene lookup returns CDR1 MNHEY and CDR2 SVGAGI. This CDR3 is 16 amino acids long. V lost 2 bases to trimming and J lost 2 bases; unmatched junction nucleotides: 4. This chain's CDR3 is CASSYGAGGNTGELFF. The CDR3 region has the DNA TGTGCCAGCAGTTACGGGGCGGGGGGAAACACCGGGGAGCTGTTTTTT.

The V gene is TRBV27, the J gene TRBJ1-1, with D possibly matching TRBD1 (5 bases). Trimming removed 3 bases from V and 4 bases from J, with 12 bases in between. This CDR3 region has 14 residues. Germline CDR1 MNHEY, CDR2 SMNVEV (reference sequence). The CDR3 loop is CASSFGGRVTEAFF. In DNA, the CDR3 is TGTGCCAGCAGTTTCGGGGGGAGGGTCACTGAAGCTTTCTTT.

The J gene is TRBJ2-5, the V gene TRBV7-2, with 10 bases matching TRBD1. The CDR3 consists of 16 residues. The ends lost 5 bases at V and 4 bases at J; junction bases unmatched: 10. CDR1 is SGHTA and CDR2 is FQGNSA in the germline V gene. This CDR3 is CASSLGQGVRRETQYF. CDR3 coding DNA: TGTGCCAGCAGCCTCGGACAGGGGGTCAGGAGAGAGACCCAGTACTTC.

This chain joins TRBV5-3 and TRBJ2-5; the D gene is possibly TRBD1 (6 bases). TRBV5-3 is annotated as an ORF whose role is uncertain. The CDR3 contains 15 residues. V was cut by 0 bases and J by 6 bases, with 15 bases left in between. The CDR3 DNA is TGTGCCAGAAGCTTGGTTGTCCCACAGGGTAAGACCCAGTACTTC. It encodes CARSLVVPQGKTQYF.

The chain carries TRBV2 and TRBJ2-7; 7 positions agree with TRBD2. The V and J ends lost 4 bases and 3 bases, in that order; junction bases with no gene match: 6. CDR3 length: 14 amino acids. CDR1 is SNHLY, CDR2 FYNNEI, per germline. CDR3 amino acids: CASSASPGGYEQYF. Here the CDR3 DNA reads TGTGCCAGCAGTGCATCCCCGGGAGGCTACGAGCAGTACTTC.

V usage is TRBV5-6 and J usage is TRBJ2-5; 9 nucleotides align to TRBD1. V lost 5 bases and J lost 5; bases outside the gene matches: 7. The CDR3 loop spans 14 amino acids. CDR1 and CDR2 from the germline V gene are SGHDT and YYEEEE. DNA for the CDR3: TGTGCCAGCAGATCAACAGGGGGCGGCGAGACCCAGTACTTC. It translates to CASRSTGGGETQYF.

The chain joins TRBV5-5 to TRBJ2-4, with TRBD2 matching 11 bases. Germline V CDR1 and CDR2: SGHKS, YYEKEE (reference sequence). The length of the CDR3 is 17 residues. Unmatched junction bases numbered 11, after V lost 3 bases and J lost 6 bases. CDR3 in DNA: TGTGCCAGCAGCTCCACCTTAGCGGGGGGGCGGGGAAACATTCAGTACTTC. Translated, it gives CASSSTLAGGRGNIQYF. The whole variable domain, remainder taken from reference TRBV5-5 and TRBJ2-4, is DAGVTQSPTHLIKTRGQQVTLRCSPISGHKSVSWYQQVLGQGPQFIFQYYEKEERGRGNFPDRFSARQFPNYSSELNVNALLLGDSALYLCASSSTLAGGRGNIQYFGAGTRLSVL.

The chain links TRBV6-1 to TRBJ2-5, with 8 bases lining up with TRBD2. The ends lost 1 base at V and 4 bases at J; junction bases unmatched: 8. CDR3 length: 16 amino acids. Germline loops: CDR1 MNHNS, CDR2 SASEGT. CDR3 sequence: CASSEGSGAVGETQYF. CDR3 DNA sequence: TGTGCCAGCAGTGAAGGTAGCGGGGCTGTAGGAGAGACCCAGTACTTC.

The V and J genes are TRBV6-6 and TRBJ1-6; D gene uncertain. This CDR3 has 15 amino acids. Trimming took off 0 bases at V and 4 bases at J, with 7 bases between the two ends. Germline V gene sequence: CDR1 MNHNY, CDR2 SVGAGI (reference sequence). In nucleotides, the CDR3 is TGTGCCAGCAGTTACTCGGGCAGTTATAATTCACCCCTCCACTTT. Its translation is CASSYSGSYNSPLHF.

The V call is TRBV5-1, the J call TRBJ2-2; 8 bases line up with TRBD2. Germline V CDR1 and CDR2: SGHRS, YFSETQ. The CDR3 runs 17 residues. Unmatched junction bases numbered 11, after V lost 4 bases and J lost 3 bases. Here the CDR3 DNA reads TGCGCCAGCAGCCCGAGCGGGGGCGGATCCTACACCGGGGAGCTGTTTTTT. This encodes CASSPSGGGSYTGELFF.

The chain has TRBV5-1 and TRBJ1-1; D is unresolved. The CDR3 has 16 amino acids. Trimming shortened V by 3 bases and J by 1 base, and 16 bases separated the two germline ends. The germline V gene encodes CDR1 SGHRS and CDR2 YFSETQ. CDR3 sequence: CASSSYSEGTNTEAFF. The CDR3 bases are TGCGCCAGCAGCTCCTACTCTGAAGGTACGAACACTGAAGCTTTCTTT.

The V gene is TRBV2, the J gene TRBJ2-7; D possibly corresponds to TRBD1 (6 bases). V lost 6 bases to trimming and J lost 1 base, with 13 bases between them. The CDR3 has 14 amino acids. Looked up from germline, CDR1 is SNHLY and CDR2 is FYNNEI. The CDR3 nucleotides are TGTGCCAGCAGGATATGGCAGGGGTCCTACGAGCAGTACTTC. Protein: CASRIWQGSYEQYF.

J is TRBJ2-2 and V is TRBV9; D uncertain. CDR1 is SGDLS, CDR2 YYNGEE, per germline. V lost 0 bases and J lost 7, with 10 bases in between. CDR3 size: 14 residues. The CDR3 DNA is TGTGCCAGCAGCGTAGTCAGGTCGGACGGGGAGCTGTTTTTT. Translation: CASSVVRSDGELFF. The variable domain in full, with the rest retrieved from reference TRBV9 and TRBJ2-2, is DSGVTQTPKHLITATGQRVTLRCSPRSGDLSVYWYQQSLDQGLQFLIQYYNGEERAKGNILERFSAQQFPDLHSELNLSSLELGDSALYFCASSVVRSDGELFFGEGSRLTVL.